This T cell receptor beta chain comes out of a study of blood T cell repertoires in COVID-19. The authors' processing: Amplification with reference gene primers provided the estimates of nucleated cell counts. Repertoires were generated with immunoSEQ multiplex PCR, while TCRdb's copy carries only in-frame clones and drops some. V, J and clone size are taken as reported in that table, and D and trimming were inferred from the DNA itself. This sample has 70,000 to 100,000 clones, with 87% found just once. The CDR3 contains 15 residues. Germline V gene lookup returns CDR1 SGHTA and CDR2 FQGNSA. Trimming at V came to 4 bases and at J to 2 bases, leaving 6 bases not matched to a gene.

The sequence derives from a woman aged 60-75 years with COVID-19, enrolled during active disease. The V and J genes are TRBV7-2 and TRBJ1-2; 8 positions match TRBD1. Sequenced sample: peripheral blood. CDR3 loop: CASSSRQGRNYGYTF. The CDR3 DNA reads TGTGCCAGCAGCTCGCGACAGGGGAGGAACTATGGCTACACCTTC.